These 29 T cell receptor beta chains came from one sample sequenced in a study of T cell repertoires in cytomegalovirus infection. TCRdb processed the reads anew with MiXCR; each CDR3 protein has one entry. Here the sample spans hundreds of thousands of distinct CDR3 sequences, around a third being singletons. Antigens of these TCRs are unknown. Sequenced here: cultured PBMCs, sampled from culture after CMV antigen stimulation. These receptors all come from a human donor in good health (CMV status not recorded). Some clones in this sample may be carry-over from other donors' samples.

The rearrangement uses TRBV27 and TRBJ2-3; maybe TRBD2 (6 bases). Trimming left V 6 bases short and J 0 bases short, with 16 bases between. CDR3 length equals 16 residues. The germline CDR1 and CDR2 sequences are MNHEY and SMNVEV (reference sequence). The CDR3 DNA is TGTGCCAGCAGCCAGTGGGGGGTCTCTAGCACAGATACGCAGTATTTT. Protein product: CASSQWGVSSTDTQYF.

The rearrangement uses TRBV7-9 and TRBJ2-7; D uncertain. CDR1 and CDR2 (germline): SEHNR, FQNEAQ (reference sequence). V lost 2 bases and J 9 bases, leaving 17 bases between the germline ends. The CDR3 has 14 residues. CDR3 protein: CASSLPVVGPAQYF. The CDR3 region has the DNA TGTGCCAGCAGCTTACCCGTTGTGGGCCCCGCGCAGTACTTC.

The gene calls are TRBV19 and TRBJ1-4; no reliable D call. The V end lost 3 bases, the J end lost 4 bases, and 9 bases lay between the germline ends. The germline V gene encodes CDR1 LNHDA and CDR2 SQIVND (reference sequence). The CDR3 extends over 14 amino acids. CDR3 nucleotide sequence: TGTGCCAGTAGTATCGGAAATCATAATGAAAAACTGTTTTTT. This encodes CASSIGNHNEKLFF.

V is TRBV18 and J is TRBJ1-5; 7 positions match TRBD1. This CDR3 has 16 residues. The germline V gene has CDR1 KGHSH and CDR2 LQKENI. V dropped 4 bases and J dropped 4; count of bases not matched to a gene: 10. The DNA for the CDR3 is TGTGCCAGCTCACGTGGACAGGAGGGCTTGAATCAGCCCCAGCATTTT. Protein sequence: CASSRGQEGLNQPQHF.

The CDR3 sequence is CASSLELAANTGELFF. The CDR3, as DNA: TGTGCCAGCAGCTTGGAACTAGCGGCCAACACCGGGGAGCTGTTTTTT. The J gene is TRBJ2-2, the V gene TRBV5-4, with TRBD2 identical over 8 bases. This CDR3 comprises 16 residues. Looked up from germline, CDR1 is SGHNT and CDR2 is YYREEE (reference sequence). J lost 2 bases, V lost 0 bases, and 3 bases had no gene match.

This clonotype has just a few counts. V and J are TRBV11-2 and TRBJ2-7; 10 nucleotides agree with TRBD2. J was trimmed by 3 bases and V by 1 base; bases with no gene match: 6. Germline CDR1 reads SGHAT; CDR2 reads FQNNGV. The CDR3 has 16 residues. CDR3 protein: CASSLGLAGVNYEQYF. As DNA, the CDR3 is TGTGCCAGCAGCTTAGGGCTAGCGGGAGTTAACTACGAGCAGTACTTC.

J is TRBJ2-5 and V is TRBV20-1; 7 bases are a match to TRBD1. V shed 5 bases and J 2 bases; nucleotides not matched to a gene: 2. The CDR3 is made up of 12 amino acids. Germline V CDR1 and CDR2: DFQATT, SNEGSKA (reference sequence). The chain's CDR3 is CSASGQQETQYF. CDR3 bases: TGCAGTGCTTCGGGACAGCAAGAGACCCAGTACTTC.

The chain uses TRBV12-3 or TRBV12-4 and TRBJ1-5; D gene uncertain. The length of the CDR3 is 14 residues. The V gene lost 1 base and the J gene lost 5 bases, with 9 bases spanning the gap. The CDR3: CASSLGNGHQPQHF. The CDR3 bases are TGTGCCAGCAGTTTAGGTAATGGTCATCAGCCCCAGCATTTT.

Concerning this clonotype itself: A read error may explain this, as a much larger clone is one base away. This sequence joins TRBV7-8 and TRBJ2-3, with TRBD2 matching over 14 bases. This CDR3 comprises 16 residues. V shed 10 bases and J 6 bases; nucleotides not matched to a gene: 12. Germline V gene data show CDR1 as SGHVS and CDR2 as FQNEAQ. The CDR3 DNA follows: TGTGCCATCCGACTAGCGGGGGGGCTCTCCACCGATACGCAGTATTTT. As protein: CAIRLAGGLSTDTQYF.

This chain uses TRBV2 with TRBJ2-1, with 8 bases lining up with TRBD2. J lost 10 bases, V lost 1 base, and 9 bases had no gene match. The length of the CDR3 is 15 residues. Germline CDR1 reads SNHLY; CDR2 reads FYNNEI. As DNA, the CDR3 is TGTGCCAGCAGTGAAGGGACTAGCTCCCCCCCGGAGCAGTTCTTC. Translation gives CASSEGTSSPPEQFF. Variable domain in full (rest from reference TRBV2 and TRBJ2-1): EPEVTQTPSHQVTQMGQEVILRCVPISNHLYFYWYRQILGQKVEFLVSFYNNEISEKSEIFDDQFSVERPDGSNFTLKIRSTKLEDSAMYFCASSEGTSSPPEQFFGPGTRLTVL.

The rearrangement joins TRBV20-1 to TRBJ1-6; D gene ambiguous. The CDR3 runs 13 residues. Germline V CDR1 and CDR2: DFQATT, SNEGSKA (reference sequence). V was cut by 0 bases and J by 14 bases, with 14 bases left in between. CDR3 coding DNA: TGCAGTGCTAGAGAGGCCTTGGGATTCGCCCTCCACTTT. This sequence encodes CSAREALGFALHF.

Here the CDR3 reads CASSPAGGEDSPLHF. The CDR3 DNA is TGTGCCAGCTCACCTGCAGGGGGAGAGGATTCACCCCTCCACTTT. The chain uses TRBV18 and TRBJ1-6; 7 nucleotides line up with TRBD1. Germline V gene sequence: CDR1 KGHSH, CDR2 LQKENI. This CDR3 has 15 residues. V lost 3 bases to trimming and J lost 8 bases; unmatched junction nucleotides: 7. The full variable domain, rest sourced from reference TRBV18 and TRBJ1-6, is NAGVMQNPRHLVRRRGQEARLRCSPMKGHSHVYWYRQLPEEGLKFMVYLQKENIIDESGMPKERFSAEFPKEGPSILRIQQVVRGDSAAYFCASSPAGGEDSPLHFGNGTRLTVT.

The genes are TRBV7-9 and TRBJ1-4; unclear D gene. Germline V gene data show CDR1 as SEHNR and CDR2 as FQNEAQ (reference sequence). V was cut by 5 bases and J by 0 bases, with 7 bases left in between. The length of the CDR3 is 14 residues. The CDR3 loop is CASSRRATNEKLFF. CDR3 DNA sequence: TGTGCCAGCAGCAGACGGGCAACTAATGAAAAACTGTTTTTT.

V gene TRBV6-1 combines with J gene TRBJ2-7, with no clear D. The germline gives CDR1 MNHNS, CDR2 SASEGT. This CDR3 contains 11 residues. Trimming stripped 2 bases from V and 9 bases from J, with 8 bases between. CDR3 protein: CASSEPVGQYF. CDR3 nucleotide sequence: TGTGCCAGCAGTGAACCCGTCGGGCAGTACTTC.

The gene calls are TRBV7-6 and TRBJ1-1, with 9 bases identical to TRBD1. CDR1 and CDR2 (germline): SGHVS, FNYEAQ. This CDR3 has 14 residues. J was trimmed by 9 bases and V by 0 bases; bases with no gene match: 5. The CDR3 here is CASSLALQGAQAFF. The CDR3, as DNA: TGTGCCAGCAGCTTAGCCCTACAGGGGGCCCAAGCTTTCTTT.

V usage is TRBV3-1 and J usage is TRBJ1-6, with D maybe TRBD1 (5 bases). Trimming removed 0 bases from V and 7 bases from J, with 13 bases in between. This CDR3 comprises 16 residues. CDR1 LGHDT and CDR2 YNNKEL come from the germline V gene (reference sequence). The CDR3 reads CASSQDSGRWNSPLHF. The CDR3, as DNA: TGTGCCAGCAGCCAAGATTCGGGACGGTGGAATTCACCCCTCCACTTT.

The chain combines TRBV28 with TRBJ2-7, with D possibly matching TRBD2 (5 bases). Trimming shortened V by 9 bases and J by 4 bases, and 16 bases separated the two germline ends. Germline assignment: CDR1 MDHEN and CDR2 SYDVKM. CDR3 length equals 13 residues. CDR3 nucleotide sequence: TGTGCCAGTGAAGGAGGACTTTCGTACGAGCAGTACTTC. Protein sequence: CASEGGLSYEQYF. Full variable domain (rest looked up from reference TRBV28 and TRBJ2-7): DVKVTQSSRYLVKRTGEKVFLECVQDMDHENMFWYRQDPGLGLRLIYFSYDVKMKEKGDIPEGYSVSREKKERFSLILESASTNQTSMYLCASEGGLSYEQYFGPGTRLTVT.

The rearrangement joins TRBV5-1 to TRBJ1-4; weak D call: TRBD1 (6 bases). V was shortened by 2 bases and J by 6 bases, with 11 bases between the two germline ends. Germline V gene sequence: CDR1 SGHRS, CDR2 YFSETQ. There are 14 residues in the CDR3. CDR3 sequence reads: CASSFGTRDEKLFF. The CDR3 region has the DNA TGCGCCAGCAGCTTTGGGACAAGGGATGAAAAACTGTTTTTT.

In this sample, this clonotype turned up a few times. The chain couples TRBV11-2 to TRBJ2-1, with 7 bases that match TRBD1. The CDR3 is 14 amino acids. Germline V gene sequence: CDR1 SGHAT, CDR2 FQNNGV. V shed 0 bases, J shed 6 bases, and the junction held 2 bases outside the gene matches. The CDR3 here is CASSLDSGGNEQFF. Written as DNA, the CDR3 is TGTGCCAGCAGCTTAGATTCAGGGGGCAATGAGCAGTTCTTC.

The V call is TRBV6-6, the J call TRBJ1-6, with unresolved D. The ends were cut back, 10 bases at V and 5 bases at J, with 12 bases in the middle. This CDR3 comprises 13 residues. Germline V gene sequence: CDR1 MNHNY, CDR2 SVGAGI (reference sequence). This CDR3 is CATRTANNSPLHF. The CDR3 DNA is TGTGCCACCCGAACGGCTAATAATTCACCCCTCCACTTT.

This rearrangement joins TRBV7-7 to TRBJ2-7; 12 bases map to TRBD1. Trimming took 5 bases from V and 7 from J; bases not matched to a gene: 6. Germline values: CDR1 SSHAT, CDR2 FNYEAQ (reference sequence). The CDR3 runs to 14 residues. CDR3 in amino acids: CASSARDRGREQYF. Written as DNA, the CDR3 is TGTGCCAGCAGCGCCCGGGACAGGGGGCGGGAGCAGTACTTC.

This clonotype was detected only a few times. This chain connects TRBV7-9 to TRBJ1-2; 7 bases agree with TRBD1. With 5 bases clipped from V and 8 bases from J, the junction kept 8 bases outside the gene matches. Germline V gene sequence: CDR1 SEHNR, CDR2 FQNEAQ (reference sequence). The CDR3 length is 13 residues. DNA of the CDR3: TGTGCCAGCAGCCCTGGGACAGTAGAAGGCTACACCTTC. This codes for CASSPGTVEGYTF.

This rearrangement joins TRBV7-6 to TRBJ2-7; D is perhaps TRBD1 (5 bases). With 3 bases removed from V and 5 bases from J, the gap between germline ends came to 11 bases. The germline V gene encodes CDR1 SGHVS and CDR2 FNYEAQ. The CDR3 has 13 residues. The DNA of the CDR3 is TGTGCCAGCAGCTTGAGTAAGGGGAACGAGCAGTACTTC. This translates into CASSLSKGNEQYF.

The count of this clonotype is one. The J gene is TRBJ2-4, the V gene TRBV12-3 or TRBV12-4; unclear D gene. The CDR3 has 17 residues. The V and J ends lost 5 bases and 6 bases respectively, with 23 bases between them. This CDR3 is CASSPTATVSWGNIQYF. The DNA for the CDR3 is TGTGCCAGCAGTCCTACTGCGACGGTCTCATGGGGAAACATTCAGTACTTC.

The CDR3 loop reads CASSLGARREEQFF. The DNA of the CDR3 is TGTGCCAGCAGCTTGGGGGCCAGAAGGGAGGAGCAGTTCTTC. This chain uses TRBV7-9 with TRBJ2-1; D may be TRBD1 (6 bases). V dropped 3 bases and J dropped 10 bases, with 16 bases sitting between them. The CDR3 is 14 amino acids. Germline assignment: CDR1 SEHNR and CDR2 FQNEAQ (reference sequence).

The rearrangement uses TRBV7-7 and TRBJ2-2; possibly TRBD2 for D (5 bases). V was shortened by 4 bases and J by 1 base, with 7 bases between the two germline ends. The CDR3 has 14 residues. In germline, CDR1 is SSHAT, CDR2 FNYEAQ (reference sequence). The CDR3 DNA follows: TGTGCCAGCAGCTGGACTCGGAACACCGGGGAGCTGTTTTTT. This sequence encodes CASSWTRNTGELFF.

The V and J genes are TRBV12-3 or TRBV12-4 and TRBJ2-3; possibly TRBD1 or TRBD2 for D (6 bases each). This CDR3 is 15 amino acids long. V was shortened by 7 bases and J by 2 bases, with 16 bases between the two germline ends. The CDR3 DNA sequence: TGTGCCAGCAAGATTACAGGGAGGCCCACAGATACGCAGTATTTT. Protein: CASKITGRPTDTQYF.

The J gene is TRBJ1-1, the V gene TRBV10-3; D not certain. Trimming pared 2 bases from V and 6 bases from J, leaving 13 bases between. From germline, CDR1 is ENHRY and CDR2 SYGVKD. The CDR3 sequence is 14 residues long. This CDR3 is CAISEGTTYSEAFF. CDR3 sequence (DNA): TGTGCCATCAGTGAGGGTACAACGTACTCTGAAGCTTTCTTT.

The genes are TRBV24-1 and TRBJ2-1; 7 positions agree with TRBD2. Germline lookup yields CDR1 KGHDR and CDR2 SFDVKD. Trimming cost V 4 bases and J 0 bases; bases outside gene matches: 8. This CDR3 has 17 amino acids. CDR3 nucleotides: TGTGCCACCAGTGAAACAAGCGGGGCCCGCTCCTACAATGAGCAGTTCTTC. Translated: CATSETSGARSYNEQFF.